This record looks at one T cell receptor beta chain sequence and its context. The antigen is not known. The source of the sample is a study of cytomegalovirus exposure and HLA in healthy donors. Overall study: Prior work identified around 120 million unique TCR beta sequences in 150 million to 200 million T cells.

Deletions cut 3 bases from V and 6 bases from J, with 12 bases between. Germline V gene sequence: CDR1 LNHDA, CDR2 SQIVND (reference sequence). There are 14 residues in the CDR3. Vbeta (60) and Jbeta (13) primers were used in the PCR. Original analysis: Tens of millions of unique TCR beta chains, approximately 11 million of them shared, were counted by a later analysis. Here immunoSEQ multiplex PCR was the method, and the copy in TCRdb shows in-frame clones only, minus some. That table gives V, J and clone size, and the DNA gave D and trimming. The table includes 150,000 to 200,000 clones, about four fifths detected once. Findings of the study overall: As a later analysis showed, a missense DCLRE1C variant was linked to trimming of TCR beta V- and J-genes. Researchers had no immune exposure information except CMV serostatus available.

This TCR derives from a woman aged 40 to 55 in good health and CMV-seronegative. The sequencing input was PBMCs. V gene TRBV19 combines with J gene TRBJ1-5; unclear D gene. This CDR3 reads CASSMIEGPQPQHF. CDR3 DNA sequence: TGTGCCAGTAGTATGATCGAGGGCCCTCAGCCCCAGCATTTT.